Each of the 20 T cell receptor beta chains below was sequenced from the same sample in a study of blood T cell repertoires in COVID-19. Clones were read by immunoSEQ multiplex PCR, and TCRdb kept only the in-frame ones, dropping some. This table holds 350,000 to 450,000 clones, more than 70% found once. The source material was PBMCs or T cells enriched from blood (not recorded which). Receptors originate from a man aged 40-55 years in a cohort exposed to, infected with or recovered from COVID-19 (not recorded which).

The V gene is TRBV11-2, the J gene TRBJ2-7, with 10 positions matching TRBD2. V shed 4 bases and J 3 bases; nucleotides not matched to a gene: 6. The CDR3 has 15 residues. Germline V lookup: CDR1 SGHAT, CDR2 FQNNGV. The CDR3 nucleotides are TGTGCCAGCAGCTCAAAAGCGGGAGGGGACTACGAGCAGTACTTC. Protein: CASSSKAGGDYEQYF. The variable domain in full, with the rest retrieved from reference TRBV11-2 and TRBJ2-7, is EAGVAQSPRYKIIEKRQSVAFWCNPISGHATLYWYQQILGQGPKLLIQFQNNGVVDDSQLPKDRFSAERLKGVDSTLKIQPAKLEDSAVYLCASSSKAGGDYEQYFGPGTRLTVT.

This sequence joins TRBV3-1 (or the pseudogene TRBV3-2) and TRBJ1-4; no definite D call. Trimming pared 0 bases from V and 4 bases from J, leaving 9 bases between. Germline V lookup: CDR1 LGHDT, CDR2 YNNKEL (reference sequence). CDR3 length: 15 amino acids. This CDR3 reads CASSQERADNEKLFF. The CDR3 DNA follows: TGTGCCAGCAGCCAAGAGAGGGCCGATAATGAAAAACTGTTTTTT.

This chain links TRBV5-1 with TRBJ2-7; 11 bases line up with TRBD2. Germline V gene data show CDR1 as SGHRS and CDR2 as YFSETQ. V lost 4 bases to trimming and J lost 3 bases; unmatched junction nucleotides: 9. This CDR3 contains 16 residues. The CDR3 DNA reads as TGCGCCAGCAGCCAGGGACTAGCGGCGATTATCTACGAGCAGTACTTC. Protein sequence: CASSQGLAAIIYEQYF.

The V gene is TRBV5-4, the J gene TRBJ2-3; 11 bases align to TRBD2. This CDR3 has 14 residues. The junction had 4 bases not matched to a gene; V was cut back by 7 bases and J by 3 bases. Per the germline V gene, CDR1 is SGHNT and CDR2 is YYREEE (reference sequence). DNA of the CDR3: TGTGCCAGCCGCCTAGCGGGGGGTACAGATACGCAGTATTTT. It yields the protein CASRLAGGTDTQYF.

This chain connects TRBV27 to TRBJ1-1; TRBD1 matches 7 bases. Losses at the gene ends were 5 bases for V and 6 bases for J; bases not matched to a gene: 18. Germline CDR1 is MNHEY and CDR2 is SMNVEV (reference sequence). The CDR3 contains 17 residues. The CDR3 DNA reads as TGTGCCAGCAGTCCGGCCCTTCGGACAGGTCGAAGGGCTGAAGCTTTCTTT. It yields the protein CASSPALRTGRRAEAFF.

The chain links TRBV6-4 to TRBJ2-2; the match to TRBD1 covers 8 bases. The V gene's germline CDR1 is MRHNA and CDR2 SNTAGT. CDR3 size: 14 residues. The V gene end was trimmed by 5 bases and the J gene end by 3 bases; junction bases not matched to a gene: 2. The CDR3 region is CASSSGGDTGELFF. The DNA of the CDR3 is TGTGCCAGCAGTTCAGGGGGCGACACCGGGGAGCTGTTTTTT.

The V call is TRBV6-4, the J call TRBJ2-1; TRBD2 matches 8 bases. The V gene's germline CDR1 is MRHNA and CDR2 SNTAGT. This CDR3 has 18 amino acids. V shed 4 bases and J 12 bases; nucleotides not matched to a gene: 23. Here the CDR3 DNA reads TGTGCCAGCAGTGGAAGAACCCGGGGGGGAGGCCCATTCATGGGGCAGTTCTTC. The encoded protein is CASSGRTRGGGPFMGQFF.

The V gene is TRBV5-1, the J gene TRBJ1-2; TRBD1 matches 7 bases. Per the germline V gene, CDR1 is SGHRS and CDR2 is YFSETQ. This CDR3 has 14 residues. Losses at the gene ends were 0 bases for V and 4 bases for J; bases not matched to a gene: 3. The CDR3 DNA reads as TGCGCCAGCAGCTTGGAGGGGGCCCCCTATGGCTACACCTTC. Translated: CASSLEGAPYGYTF.

J is TRBJ1-3 and V is TRBV15, with 12 bases fitting TRBD1. With 5 bases clipped from V and 4 bases from J, the junction kept 6 bases outside the gene matches. The germline V gene encodes CDR1 LNHNV and CDR2 YYDKDF (reference sequence). CDR3 length: 16 amino acids. This CDR3 reads CATSWDRGQLGNTIYF. In DNA form, the CDR3 reads TGTGCCACCAGCTGGGACAGGGGGCAGCTGGGAAACACCATATATTTT.

This clone was seen just once. V gene TRBV5-4 combines with J gene TRBJ2-3, with D perhaps TRBD1 (6 bases). Germline V gene sequence: CDR1 SGHNT, CDR2 YYREEE (reference sequence). V dropped 4 bases and J dropped 1 base, with 10 bases sitting between them. The CDR3 covers 14 residues. CDR3 sequence: CASSQDSRTDTQYF. The CDR3 DNA follows: TGTGCCAGCAGCCAGGACAGCCGCACAGATACGCAGTATTTT.

The table lists this clone with a count of one. The rearrangement joins TRBV20-1 to TRBJ1-2; 9 bases agree with TRBD1. The V and J ends lost 3 bases and 7 bases, in that order; junction bases with no gene match: 6. CDR1 DFQATT and CDR2 SNEGSKA come from the germline V gene (reference sequence). CDR3 size: 13 residues. Here the CDR3 reads CSASGDRALGYTF. The CDR3, as DNA: TGCAGTGCTAGTGGGGACAGGGCTCTTGGCTACACCTTC.

The rearrangement joins TRBV19 to TRBJ1-2; 7 nucleotides align to TRBD1. J lost 5 bases, V lost 4 bases, and 13 bases had no gene match. The CDR3 runs to 16 residues. Germline CDR1 LNHDA, CDR2 SQIVND (reference sequence). The CDR3 is CASSKTPGTVLYGYTF. The CDR3 nucleotides read TGTGCCAGTAGTAAAACCCCCGGGACAGTGCTGTATGGCTACACCTTC.

The rearrangement links TRBV3-1 (or the pseudogene TRBV3-2) to TRBJ1-4, with D maybe TRBD1 (5 bases). V shed 4 bases and J shed 3 bases, with 12 bases lying between them. CDR1 is LGHDT, CDR2 YNNKEL, per germline (reference sequence). This CDR3 is 15 amino acids long. CDR3 nucleotide sequence: TGTGCCAGCAGCCGACGGGGGGAAGCTAATGAAAAACTGTTTTTT. Translated, it gives CASSRRGEANEKLFF.

The table lists this clone with a count of one. This chain connects TRBV5-8 to TRBJ1-4, with TRBD1 identical over 8 bases. V shed 4 bases, J shed 0 bases, and the junction held 5 bases outside the gene matches. CDR1 and CDR2 from the germline V gene are SGHTS and YDEGEE. The CDR3 totals 16 residues. In DNA, the CDR3 is TGTGCCAGCAGCGTTACAGGGGGATCAACTAATGAAAAACTGTTTTTT. Translated: CASSVTGGSTNEKLFF.

This chain connects TRBV15 to TRBJ1-4; 8 nucleotides match TRBD1. Germline assignment: CDR1 LNHNV and CDR2 YYDKDF (reference sequence). There are 14 residues in the CDR3. J gave up 8 bases and V 3 bases, and 5 bases lay outside the gene matches. In DNA form, the CDR3 reads TGTGCCACCAGCAGGGGAGACAGGGGAGAAAAACTGTTTTTT. It encodes CATSRGDRGEKLFF.

This clone has only a few counts. This chain connects TRBV19 to TRBJ1-5, with 10 bases identical to TRBD1. Germline values: CDR1 LNHDA, CDR2 SQIVND (reference sequence). V lost 6 bases, J lost 4 bases, and 15 bases stayed unmatched. The CDR3 contains 18 residues. CDR3 DNA: TGTGCCAGTAGCCCCAGGGGGCGAGGGACAGGGGTTAATCAGCCCCAGCATTTT. Its translation: CASSPRGRGTGVNQPQHF.

This clone showed up just once. This chain connects TRBV4-2 to TRBJ2-2; D gene uncertain. Per germline, CDR1 LGHNA and CDR2 YNFKEQ. V was trimmed by 3 bases and J by 5 bases, leaving 10 bases between them. The CDR3 runs 14 residues. CDR3 nucleotides: TGTGCCAGCAGCCAGGAGACGGTGACCGGGGAGCTGTTTTTT. Amino acids: CASSQETVTGELFF.

This chain links TRBV23-1 with TRBJ2-7; 9 bases match TRBD1. TRBV23-1 is marked as an open reading frame, function uncertain. V was pared by 6 bases and J by 6 bases, with 12 bases of the junction left unmatched. The CDR3 sequence is 15 residues long. The CDR3 region is CASSGYRGRASEQYF. CDR3 in DNA: TGCGCCAGCAGCGGCTACAGGGGGCGGGCTTCCGAGCAGTACTTC.

This clone was detected only once. V usage is TRBV5-1 and J usage is TRBJ2-7, with TRBD2 matching over 8 bases. The CDR3 contains 15 residues. Germline V lookup: CDR1 SGHRS, CDR2 YFSETQ. The V and J ends lost 2 bases and 1 base, in that order; junction bases with no gene match: 5. The CDR3 sequence: CASSFQAGVSYEQYF. The CDR3, as DNA: TGCGCCAGCAGCTTCCAAGCGGGAGTGTCCTACGAGCAGTACTTC. The full variable domain, with the rest looked up from reference TRBV5-1 and TRBJ2-7, is KAGVTQTPRYLIKTRGQQVTLSCSPISGHRSVSWYQQTPGQGLQFLFEYFSETQRNKGNFPGRFSGRQFSNSRSEMNVSTLELGDSALYLCASSFQAGVSYEQYFGPGTRLTVT.

The chain joins TRBV19 to TRBJ2-3; the D gene is possibly TRBD2 (6 bases). The CDR3 spans 16 residues. V was shortened by 5 bases and J by 2 bases, with 17 bases between the two germline ends. CDR1 is LNHDA and CDR2 is SQIVND in the germline V gene (reference sequence). DNA of the CDR3: TGTGCCAGTAGTCAGGCTAGCGTCCATTCCACAGATACGCAGTATTTT. Translation: CASSQASVHSTDTQYF.